This T cell receptor (beta chain) appears in the sequencing data of a study of blood T cell repertoires in COVID-19. Overall study: Acute-phase and convalescent COVID-19 samples originated in the United States, Italy and Spain.

The V gene lost 6 bases and the J gene lost 4 bases, with 16 bases spanning the gap. CDR1 and CDR2 (germline): MNHEY, SVGAGI. The CDR3 totals 14 residues. Per the original data handling: Scientists estimated how many nucleated cells there were by amplifying reference gene primers. Generated by immunoSEQ multiplex PCR, the TCRdb table keeps only in-frame clones and is missing some. V and J calls and clone size are given by that table; D and trimming were obtained from the DNA. Among about 480,000 clones listed, roughly 89% were seen once. Sequenced input: peripheral blood. The clonotype originates from a man aged 18 to 30 with COVID-19, enrolled during active disease. The chain recombines TRBV6-5 with TRBJ2-7; perhaps TRBD1 as D (5 bases). In DNA, the CDR3 is TGTGCCAGCAGCCGTTTTGCTGGGGCGTACGAGCAGTACTTC. It codes for CASSRFAGAYEQYF.